This TCR beta chain comes out of a study of patients and donors after allogeneic stem cell transplantation. This clonotype was counted a few times. The CDR3 sequence is 13 residues long. Deletions cut 10 bases from V and 11 bases from J, with 22 bases between. Per the germline V gene, CDR1 is SNHLY and CDR2 is FYNNEI. Via MiXCR, TCRdb re-called the RT-PCR reads, giving one row per CDR3 protein. The sample gives about 400,000 distinct CDR3 sequences, about a sixth of which show up once; roughly 7% is in the top ten. The chain links TRBV2 to TRBJ2-3, with a possible D match to TRBD2 (5 bases). The receptor was isolated from a human donor who was either an allogeneic HSCT recipient or a stem cell or donor lymphocyte infusion donor (not recorded which). It is not recorded whose cells these are; they may come from a transplant donor. The sample taken for sequencing was blood, either unsorted or a sorted T cell fraction (not recorded which). The DNA of the CDR3 is TGTGCCACCAAAGACCGACTACTCCGGGGGCAGTATTTT. Its translation: CATKDRLLRGQYF.